The source of this T cell receptor (beta chain) is a study of cytomegalovirus exposure and HLA in healthy donors. Study-level background: Earlier, 150 million to 200 million T cells were analyzed, and around 100 million unique TCR beta sequences were found among them.

PCR involved 60 Vbeta and 13 Jbeta primers. Sequencing was performed with immunoSEQ multiplex PCR; in TCRdb, only in-frame clones are kept and a portion is missing. The profile covers 95,000 to 150,000 clones, with more than 60% appearing a single time and around 3.9% taken by the ten largest. The germline V and J ends were trimmed by 3 bases and 3 bases, with 12 bases remaining between them. Germline V lookup: CDR1 SGHTS, CDR2 YDEGEE. CDR3 size: 15 residues. This clone occurred a few times. The clonotype comes from a woman between 40 and 50 years old in good health and CMV-seronegative. Input material: PBMCs. V usage is TRBV5-8 and J usage is TRBJ1-4; D might be TRBD1 (6 bases). CDR3: CASSYRGAANEKLFF. Here the CDR3 DNA reads TGTGCCAGCAGCTACCGGGGGGCAGCTAATGAAAAACTGTTTTTT.